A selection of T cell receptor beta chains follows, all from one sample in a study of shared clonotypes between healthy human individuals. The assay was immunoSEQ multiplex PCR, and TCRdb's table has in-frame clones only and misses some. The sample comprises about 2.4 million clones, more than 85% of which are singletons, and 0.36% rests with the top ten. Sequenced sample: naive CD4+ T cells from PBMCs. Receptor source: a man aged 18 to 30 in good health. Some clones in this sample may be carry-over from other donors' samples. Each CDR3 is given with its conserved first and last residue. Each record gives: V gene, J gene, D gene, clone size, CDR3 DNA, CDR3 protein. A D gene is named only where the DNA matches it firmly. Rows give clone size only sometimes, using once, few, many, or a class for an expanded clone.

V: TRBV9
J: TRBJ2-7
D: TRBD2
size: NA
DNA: TGTGCCAGCAGCGCGTCCGGGACTAGCGGGGGCGAGCAGTACTTC
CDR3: CASSASGTSGGEQYF

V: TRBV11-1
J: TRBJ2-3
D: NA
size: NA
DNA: TGTGCCAGCAGCTTTTGGGACACATTTAGCACAGATACGCAGTATTTT
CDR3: CASSFWDTFSTDTQYF

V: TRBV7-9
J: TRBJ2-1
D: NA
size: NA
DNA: TGTGCCAGCAGCTTATACGGTGAGCAGTTCTTC
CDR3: CASSLYGEQFF

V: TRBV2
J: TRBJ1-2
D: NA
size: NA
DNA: TGTGCCAGCAGCGGAACAGGATCTGGCTACACCTTC
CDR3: CASSGTGSGYTF

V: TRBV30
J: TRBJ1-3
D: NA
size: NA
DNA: TGTGCCCAGAGGCGAGTACCCGAAAACACCATATATTTT
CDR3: CAQRRVPENTIYF

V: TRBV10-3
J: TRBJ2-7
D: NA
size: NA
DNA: TGTGCCATTGGACAGACTAGTTTCTACGAGCAGTACTTC
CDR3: CAIGQTSFYEQYF

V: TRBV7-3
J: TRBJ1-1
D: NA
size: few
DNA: TGTGCCAGCAGCTCAGGCACAGCGGACACTGAAGCTTTCTTT
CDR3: CASSSGTADTEAFF

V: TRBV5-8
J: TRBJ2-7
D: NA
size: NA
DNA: TGTGCCAGCAGCTTGGGGCGGGTTTTTTACGAGCAGTACTTC
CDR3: CASSLGRVFYEQYF

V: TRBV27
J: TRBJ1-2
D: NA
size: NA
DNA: TGTGCCAGCAGTTTAATAGGGACTAACTATGGCTACACCTTC
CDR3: CASSLIGTNYGYTF

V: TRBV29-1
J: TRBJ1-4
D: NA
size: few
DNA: TGCAGCGGGGAGAGGGATGAAAAACTGTTTTTT
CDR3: CSGERDEKLFF

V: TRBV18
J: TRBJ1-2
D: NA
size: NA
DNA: TGTGCCAGCTCACGATCCGAGGTGACAGTGCGTGGCTACACCTTC
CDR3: CASSRSEVTVRGYTF

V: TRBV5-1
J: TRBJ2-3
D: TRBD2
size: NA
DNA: TGCGCCAGCAGCCCGCGGTTCCGATTAGCGGGAGGCACAGATACGCAGTATTTT
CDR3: CASSPRFRLAGGTDTQYF

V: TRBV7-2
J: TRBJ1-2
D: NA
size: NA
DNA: TGTGCCAGCAGCTTAGGAGGGCAGGTGCCCTATGGCTACACCTTC
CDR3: CASSLGGQVPYGYTF

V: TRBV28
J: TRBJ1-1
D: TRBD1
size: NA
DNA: TGTGCCAGCAGTTTAGGAGGGGGCTTTGAAGCTTTCTTT
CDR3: CASSLGGGFEAFF

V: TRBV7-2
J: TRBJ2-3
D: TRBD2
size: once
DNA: TGTGCCAGCAGCAACGGACTAGCGTCCACAGATACGCAGTATTTT
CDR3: CASSNGLASTDTQYF

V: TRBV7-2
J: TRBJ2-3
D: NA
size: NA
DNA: TGTGCCAGCAGCCGGGGCCGAGGAGGTCTACAAGATACGCAGTATTTT
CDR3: CASSRGRGGLQDTQYF

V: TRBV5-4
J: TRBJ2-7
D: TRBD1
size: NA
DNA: TGTGCCAGCAGCGGGTGGACAGGGTCCCACGAGCAGTACTTC
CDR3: CASSGWTGSHEQYF

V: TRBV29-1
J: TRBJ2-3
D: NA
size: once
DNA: TGCAGCGTTCGGCCCAACCTGCCCACAGATACGCAGTATTTT
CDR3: CSVRPNLPTDTQYF